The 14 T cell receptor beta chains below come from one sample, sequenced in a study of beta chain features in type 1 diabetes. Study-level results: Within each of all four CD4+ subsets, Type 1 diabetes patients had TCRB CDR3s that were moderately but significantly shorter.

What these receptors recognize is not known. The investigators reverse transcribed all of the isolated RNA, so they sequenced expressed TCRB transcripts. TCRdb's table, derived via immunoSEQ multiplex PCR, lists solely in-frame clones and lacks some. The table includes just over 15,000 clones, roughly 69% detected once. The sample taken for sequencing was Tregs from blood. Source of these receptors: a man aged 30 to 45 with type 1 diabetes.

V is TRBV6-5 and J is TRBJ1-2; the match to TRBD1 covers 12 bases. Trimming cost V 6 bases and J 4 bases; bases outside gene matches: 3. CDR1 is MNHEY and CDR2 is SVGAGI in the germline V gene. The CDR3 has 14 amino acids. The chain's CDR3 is CASRGTGGAYGYTF. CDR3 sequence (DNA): TGTGCCAGCAGGGGGACAGGGGGCGCCTATGGCTACACCTTC.

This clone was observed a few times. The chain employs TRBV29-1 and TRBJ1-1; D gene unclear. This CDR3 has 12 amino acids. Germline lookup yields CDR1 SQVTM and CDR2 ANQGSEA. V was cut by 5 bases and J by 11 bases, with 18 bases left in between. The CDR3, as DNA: TGCAGCGTTCCTGGGCCTTCCCTATTGGCTTTCTTT. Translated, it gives CSVPGPSLLAFF.

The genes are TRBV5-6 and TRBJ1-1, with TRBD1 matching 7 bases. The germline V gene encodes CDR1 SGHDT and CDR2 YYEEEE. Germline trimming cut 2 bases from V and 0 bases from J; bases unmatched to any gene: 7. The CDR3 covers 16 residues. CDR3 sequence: CASSLMTGWMNTEAFF. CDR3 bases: TGTGCCAGCAGCTTAATGACAGGGTGGATGAACACTGAAGCTTTCTTT.

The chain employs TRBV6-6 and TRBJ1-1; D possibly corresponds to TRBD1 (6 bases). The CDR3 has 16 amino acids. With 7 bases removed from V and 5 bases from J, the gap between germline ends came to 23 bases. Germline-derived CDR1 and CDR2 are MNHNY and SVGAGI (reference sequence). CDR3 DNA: TGTGCCAGCAAACCGACGGGGGGCGGAAAGTTAACTGAAGCTTTCTTT. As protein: CASKPTGGGKLTEAFF.

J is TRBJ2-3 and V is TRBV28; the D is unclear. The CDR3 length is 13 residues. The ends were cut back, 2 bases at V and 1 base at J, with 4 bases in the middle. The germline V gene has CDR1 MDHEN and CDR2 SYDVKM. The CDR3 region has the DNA TGTGCCAGCAGTTTACCGGGCACAGATACGCAGTATTTT. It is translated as CASSLPGTDTQYF.

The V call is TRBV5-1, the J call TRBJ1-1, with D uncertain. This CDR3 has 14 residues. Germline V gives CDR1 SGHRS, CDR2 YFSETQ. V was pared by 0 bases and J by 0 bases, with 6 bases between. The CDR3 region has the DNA TGCGCCAGCAGCTTGGGAACTATGAACACTGAAGCTTTCTTT. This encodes CASSLGTMNTEAFF.

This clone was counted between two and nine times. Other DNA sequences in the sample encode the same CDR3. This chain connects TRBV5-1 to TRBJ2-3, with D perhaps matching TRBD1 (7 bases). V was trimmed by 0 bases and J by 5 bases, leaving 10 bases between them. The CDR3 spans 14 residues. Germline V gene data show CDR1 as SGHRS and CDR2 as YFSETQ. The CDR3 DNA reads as TGCGCCAGCAGCTTGGGTCAGGGGGGAGATACGCAGTATTTT. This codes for CASSLGQGGDTQYF.

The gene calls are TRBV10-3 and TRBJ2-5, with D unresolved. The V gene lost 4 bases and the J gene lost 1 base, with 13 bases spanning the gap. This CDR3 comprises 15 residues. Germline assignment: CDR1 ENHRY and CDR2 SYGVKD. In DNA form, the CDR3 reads TGTGCCATCAGTGCCCAGCGCGCCCCCCAAGAGACCCAGTACTTC. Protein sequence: CAISAQRAPQETQYF.

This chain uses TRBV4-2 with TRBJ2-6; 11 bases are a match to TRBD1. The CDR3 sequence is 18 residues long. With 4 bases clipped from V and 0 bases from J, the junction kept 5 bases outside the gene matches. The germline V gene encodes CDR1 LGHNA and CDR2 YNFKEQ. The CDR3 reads CASSPEGQGDSGANVLTF. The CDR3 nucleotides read TGTGCCAGCAGCCCAGAGGGACAGGGGGACTCTGGGGCCAACGTCCTGACTTTC.

For the CDR3, the DNA is TGCGCCAGCAGTCTACCCGGTCGACAGTTCCAAGAGACCCAGTACTTC. Translated, it gives CASSLPGRQFQETQYF. The chain couples TRBV23-1 to TRBJ2-5; possibly TRBD1 for D (5 bases). TRBV23-1 is given ORF status, its function remaining uncertain. Deletions cut 4 bases from V and 1 base from J, with 16 bases between. This CDR3 is 16 amino acids long.

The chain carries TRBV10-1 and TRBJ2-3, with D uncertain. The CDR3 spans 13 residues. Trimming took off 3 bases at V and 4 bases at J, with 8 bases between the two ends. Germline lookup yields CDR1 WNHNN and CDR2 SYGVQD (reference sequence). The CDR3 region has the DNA TGCGCCAGCAGTGAAATCGGGTCAGATACGCAGTATTTT. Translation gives CASSEIGSDTQYF.

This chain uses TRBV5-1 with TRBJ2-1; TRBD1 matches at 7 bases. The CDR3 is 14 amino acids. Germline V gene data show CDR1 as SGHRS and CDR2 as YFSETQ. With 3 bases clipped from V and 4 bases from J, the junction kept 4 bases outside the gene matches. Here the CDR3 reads CASSWTGDYNEQFF. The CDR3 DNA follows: TGCGCCAGCAGCTGGACAGGAGATTACAATGAGCAGTTCTTC.

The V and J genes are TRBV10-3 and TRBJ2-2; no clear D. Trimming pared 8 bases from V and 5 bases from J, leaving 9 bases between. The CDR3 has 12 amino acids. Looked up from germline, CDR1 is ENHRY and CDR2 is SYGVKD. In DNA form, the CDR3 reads TGTGCCATCTCGTCCGGTACCGGGGAGCTGTTTTTT. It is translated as CAISSGTGELFF.

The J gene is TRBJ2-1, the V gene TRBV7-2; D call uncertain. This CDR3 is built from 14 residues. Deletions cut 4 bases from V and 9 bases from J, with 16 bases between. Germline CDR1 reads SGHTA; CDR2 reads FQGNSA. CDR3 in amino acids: CASSSLPYYGEQFF. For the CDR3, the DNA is TGTGCCAGCAGCTCCCTCCCTTACTATGGTGAGCAGTTCTTC.